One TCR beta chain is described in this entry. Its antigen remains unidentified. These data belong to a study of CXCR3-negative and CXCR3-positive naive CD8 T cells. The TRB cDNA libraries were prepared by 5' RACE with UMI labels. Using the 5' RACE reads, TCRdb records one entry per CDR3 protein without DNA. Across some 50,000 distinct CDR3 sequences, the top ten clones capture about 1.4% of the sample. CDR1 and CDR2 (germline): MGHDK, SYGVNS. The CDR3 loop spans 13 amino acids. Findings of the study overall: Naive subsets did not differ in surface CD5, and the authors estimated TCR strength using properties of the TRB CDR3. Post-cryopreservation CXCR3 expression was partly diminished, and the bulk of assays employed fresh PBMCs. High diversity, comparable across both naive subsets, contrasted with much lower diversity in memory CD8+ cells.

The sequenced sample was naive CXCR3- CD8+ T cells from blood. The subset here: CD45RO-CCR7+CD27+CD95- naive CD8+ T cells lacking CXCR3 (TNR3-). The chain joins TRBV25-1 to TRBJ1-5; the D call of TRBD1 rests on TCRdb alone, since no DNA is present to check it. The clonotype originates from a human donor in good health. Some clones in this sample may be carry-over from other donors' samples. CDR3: CASSTGLRQPQHF.